A selection of T cell receptor beta chains follows, all from one sample in a study of T cell repertoires in cytomegalovirus infection. TCRdb re-analysed the reads in MiXCR, keeping a single row per CDR3 protein. The sample has hundreds of thousands of distinct CDR3 sequences, 35% to 45% seen once. The specimen sequenced was PBMCs. Every receptor here comes from a human donor in good health (CMV status not recorded). Some clones in this sample may be carry-over from other donors' samples. Each CDR3 is given with its conserved first and last residue.

v_gene,j_gene,len,CDR3aa
TRBV19,TRBJ1-2,13,CASTGRTNYGYTF
TRBV7-8,TRBJ1-5,15,CASSLGTGRDQPQHF
TRBV28,TRBJ2-3,16,CASSLTREARWDTQYF
TRBV19,TRBJ2-5,11,CASPAARGQYF
TRBV28,TRBJ1-2,14,CASSFDPANYGYTF
TRBV19,TRBJ1-3,15,CASSADRYSGNTIYF
TRBV28,TRBJ2-7,14,CASRLAQGPYEQYF
TRBV7-9,TRBJ2-7,14,CASSPPDYRDEQYF
TRBV27,TRBJ2-1,12,CASRGIYNEQFF
TRBV5-3,TRBJ1-4,15,CASSRVPTMDEKLFF
TRBV6-8,TRBJ2-1,16,CASTYVLGAPYNEQFF
TRBV28,TRBJ2-2,16,CASRTGISARTGELFF
TRBV6-5,TRBJ1-2,12,CASVGEGDGYTF
TRBV27,TRBJ2-3,14,CASSVTSFTDTQYF
TRBV24-1,TRBJ2-1,14,CATQSGSGYNEQFF
TRBV12-3/TRBV12-4,TRBJ2-1,15,CASSNRLASYNEQFF
TRBV15,TRBJ2-5,18,CATSRAGGNSGGAETQYF
TRBV7-2,TRBJ1-1,16,CASSLRVRPMNTEAFF
TRBV2,TRBJ1-6,14,CASSVVTDNSPLHF
TRBV27,TRBJ1-2,15,CASSLRGPGDYGYTF
TRBV12-3/TRBV12-4,TRBJ2-4,15,CASLSRDQLKNIQYF
TRBV7-2,TRBJ2-5,13,CASSGGGWETQYF
TRBV6-6,TRBJ2-1,15,CASSNRASRFDEQFF
TRBV7-9,TRBJ2-1,17,CASSHPGGLISYNEQFF
TRBV4-2,TRBJ2-7,16,CASSQDRTGGYYEQYF
TRBV4-1,TRBJ2-7,15,CASSQEGQPSYEQYF
TRBV7-2,TRBJ2-3,17,CASSNIWDSTLTDTQYF
TRBV7-6,TRBJ2-5,16,CASSLEASGGQETQYF
TRBV7-6,TRBJ2-3,14,CASSSGTGPYTQYF
TRBV3-1,TRBJ1-6,17,CASSPWTHSSYNSPLHF
TRBV11-2,TRBJ2-3,16,CASSLGGSRSTDTQYF
TRBV6-1,TRBJ2-7,16,CASSEGSDRVSDEQYF
TRBV12-5,TRBJ2-1,16,CASGLSGSPLGNEQFF